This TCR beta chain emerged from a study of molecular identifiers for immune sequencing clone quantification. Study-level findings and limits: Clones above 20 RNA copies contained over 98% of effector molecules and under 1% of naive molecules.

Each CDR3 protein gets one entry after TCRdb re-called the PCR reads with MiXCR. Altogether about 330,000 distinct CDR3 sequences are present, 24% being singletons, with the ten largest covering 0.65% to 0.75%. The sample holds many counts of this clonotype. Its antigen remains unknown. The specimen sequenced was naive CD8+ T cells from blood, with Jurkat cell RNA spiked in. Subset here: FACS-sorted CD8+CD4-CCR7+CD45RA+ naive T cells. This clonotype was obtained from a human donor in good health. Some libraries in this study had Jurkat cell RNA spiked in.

CDR3 sequence: CASSQGTGTDTQYF. The CDR3 DNA is TGTGCCAGCAGCCAAGGGACAGGGACAGATACGCAGTATTTT. This rearrangement joins TRBV7-6 to TRBJ2-3; 9 positions match TRBD1. Germline V CDR1 and CDR2: SGHVS, FNYEAQ. Trimming took 5 bases from V and 3 from J; bases not matched to a gene: 3. CDR3 length equals 14 residues.